The clone carrying this T cell receptor (beta chain) came up once. Clones were sequenced by immunoSEQ multiplex PCR, and TCRdb holds only the in-frame ones, with some missing. The repertoire consists of 100,000 to 150,000 clones, with under 90% occurring once and the leading ten covering about 7.9%. The data originate from a study of control samples from healthy donors and cancer patients. The TCR comes from a man aged 50-59 years with head and neck cancer. The sequencing input was PBMCs.

CDR3 in DNA: TGTGCCAGCTCACCCGTGGGGACAGGGGATTCTGGAAACACCATATATTTT. Residues: CASSPVGTGDSGNTIYF. V gene TRBV18 combines with J gene TRBJ1-3; TRBD1 aligns across 10 bases. V lost 3 bases, J lost 1 base, and 6 bases stayed unmatched. The V gene's germline CDR1 is KGHSH and CDR2 LQKENI. The CDR3 is 17 residues long. Using reference TRBV18 and TRBJ1-3 for the parts outside the CDR3, the full variable domain is NAGVMQNPRHLVRRRGQEARLRCSPMKGHSHVYWYRQLPEEGLKFMVYLQKENIIDESGMPKERFSAEFPKEGPSILRIQQVVRGDSAAYFCASSPVGTGDSGNTIYFGEGSWLTVV.